This TCR beta chain is from a study of T cells in Graves' hyperthyroidism and ophthalmopathy. The study's findings and limits: Median prediction lead before ophthalmopathy onset was 5 to 7 months with the model. Blood also showed most of the thyroid clonotypes that were expanded above 0.001.

Active moderate-to-severe ophthalmopathy, Clinical Activity Score at least 3, NOSPECS at least 4, under 3 months' duration. This clonotype was seen repeatedly, ten times or more. Its target is unknown. Germline-derived CDR1 and CDR2 are MNHNS and SASEGT. The ends were cut back, 5 bases at V and 0 bases at J, with 16 bases in the middle. The CDR3 extends over 16 amino acids. RNA transcripts provided the source from which TCR beta CDR3 regions were amplified. RT-PCR in the first round (using the HTBI primer set) targeted the TCR CDR3. TCRdb fed the multiplex PCR reads into MiXCR, producing one record per CDR3 protein. The sample contains about 380,000 distinct CDR3 sequences, roughly 20% of which appear only once.

This clonotype was obtained from a man aged 18 to 30 with Graves' ophthalmopathy. This chain links TRBV6-1 with TRBJ1-1, with no clear D. Source material: blood. CDR3: CASSPTTGLMNTEAFF. CDR3 sequence (DNA): TGTGCCAGCAGTCCAACAACCGGGCTCATGAACACTGAAGCTTTCTTT.